Described below is a single TCR beta chain sequence and its context. The V gene end was trimmed by 5 bases and the J gene end by 4 bases; junction bases not matched to a gene: 9. Germline V gives CDR1 MNHEY, CDR2 SVGEGT. This CDR3 comprises 15 residues. This sample was taken from a study of blood T cell repertoires in COVID-19. Looking at the study overall: Samples taken during acute and convalescent COVID-19 were collected in the United States, Italy and Spain. The analysed material was cDNA or gDNA that came from T cells, B-cell-depleted T cells, or PBMCs.

In the original workflow: It was from reference gene primer amplification that nucleated cell counts were estimated. Here immunoSEQ multiplex PCR was the method, and the copy in TCRdb shows in-frame clones only, minus some. V, J and clone size are those of that table, while D and trimming were read from the DNA. The repertoire has about 330,000 clones, approximately 86% of them found once; the top ten carry approximately 9.4%. Enrolment of Seattle patients took place during active infection, and they were followed longitudinally. Sequenced material: peripheral blood. The chain recombines TRBV6-2 or TRBV6-3 with TRBJ1-2; TRBD1 matches 8 bases. The source is a man younger than 45 with COVID-19, enrolled during active disease. Here the CDR3 reads CASSQDRGGVYGYTF. The CDR3 DNA reads TGTGCCAGCAGTCAAGACAGGGGAGGTGTCTATGGCTACACCTTC.